This T cell receptor (beta chain) came from a study of blood T cell repertoires in COVID-19. Authors' analysis steps: Reference gene primer amplification gave nucleated cell count estimates. Assay: immunoSEQ multiplex PCR; the TCRdb copy retains only in-frame clones and omits some. V, J and clone size were drawn from that table, and D and trimming were deduced from the DNA. Here the sample spans hundreds of thousands of clones, about nine tenths being singletons. V was clipped by 4 bases and J by 5 bases; unmatched bases: 2. CDR1 SGHAT and CDR2 FQDESV come from the germline V gene (reference sequence). The CDR3 has 13 amino acids.

Sequenced material: peripheral blood. The chain uses TRBV11-1 and TRBJ1-1; TRBD1 agrees at 9 bases. This TCR came from a man aged 55-75 years who had recovered from COVID-19. CDR3 in DNA: TGTGCCAGCAGCTATGACAGGGGGACTGAAGCTTTCTTT. This translates into CASSYDRGTEAFF.